The 31 T cell receptor beta chains below come from one sample, sequenced in a study of cytomegalovirus exposure and HLA in healthy donors. The PCR had 60 Vbeta and 13 Jbeta primers. The table came from immunoSEQ multiplex PCR; TCRdb's copy has only in-frame clones and leaves some out. The sample shows roughly 140,000 clones, 70% of them seen only once. The sequenced sample consisted of PBMCs. All receptors come from a woman in her thirties in good health and CMV-seronegative.

The chain joins TRBV29-1 to TRBJ2-3, with D perhaps matching TRBD2 (5 bases). The V gene lost 7 bases and the J gene lost 3 bases, with 11 bases spanning the gap. Germline V gene sequence: CDR1 SQVTM, CDR2 ANQGSEA. This CDR3 is 12 amino acids long. CDR3 loop: CSADLGTDTQYF. The CDR3 DNA reads as TGCAGCGCGGACTTGGGGACAGATACGCAGTATTTT.

The chain joins TRBV11-2 to TRBJ2-5; D is uncertain. Germline V lookup: CDR1 SGHAT, CDR2 FQNNGV. The V end was cut by 2 bases, the J end by 5 bases, with 3 bases between. The CDR3 length is 11 residues. The CDR3 region is CASSLHETQYF. In DNA form, the CDR3 reads TGTGCCAGCAGCTTACATGAGACCCAGTACTTC.

The chain recombines TRBV9 with TRBJ2-7, with 10 nucleotides matching TRBD2. Per germline, CDR1 SGDLS and CDR2 YYNGEE. The V and J ends lost 3 bases and 5 bases, in that order; junction bases with no gene match: 5. CDR3 length equals 14 residues. This CDR3 is CASSASGRADEQYF. For the CDR3, the DNA is TGTGCCAGCAGCGCAAGCGGGAGGGCGGACGAGCAGTACTTC.

This chain links TRBV4-1 with TRBJ1-1; 7 nucleotides match TRBD1. V trimming: 0 bases; J trimming: 5 bases; junction bases outside the gene matches: 12. This CDR3 is built from 17 residues. Germline V gives CDR1 MGHRA, CDR2 YSYEKL. The CDR3 region has the DNA TGCGCCAGCAGCCAAGATGGTCTTGGACAGGTAGGGACTGAAGCTTTCTTT. It yields the protein CASSQDGLGQVGTEAFF.

The chain carries TRBV7-8 and TRBJ1-2; tentatively, D is TRBD1 (5 bases). The V and J ends lost 5 bases and 4 bases respectively, with 17 bases between them. The CDR3 contains 15 residues. CDR1 is SGHVS and CDR2 is FQNEAQ in the germline V gene. Written as DNA, the CDR3 is TGTGCCAGCAGCCCCTGGGGCCAGGGCGTCTATGGCTACACCTTC. This translates into CASSPWGQGVYGYTF.

On this clone: The junction and the germline gene differ at one end; a read error may be behind it. The V and J genes are TRBV6-6 and TRBJ2-3; TRBD1 is a possible D gene (6 bases). The CDR3 length is 15 residues. Germline CDR1 and CDR2: MNHNY and SVGAGI (reference sequence). The CDR3 DNA reads as TGTGCCAGCAGTCCTTGGACAGACTCCACAGGTACGCAGTATTTT. Protein product: CASSPWTDSTGTQYF.

The J gene is TRBJ2-1, the V gene TRBV6-5, with 11 bases that match TRBD2. This CDR3 spans 15 amino acids. Germline V gene sequence: CDR1 MNHEY, CDR2 SVGAGI. Trimming took 6 bases from V and 5 from J; bases not matched to a gene: 6. Here the CDR3 DNA reads TGTGCCAGCAGCTACGGACTAGCGGGTAACAATGAGCAGTTCTTC. Encoded protein: CASSYGLAGNNEQFF.

This clone was found a few times. The V call is TRBV2, the J call TRBJ1-5, with D tentatively TRBD1 (6 bases). This CDR3 has 14 amino acids. Germline V gene lookup returns CDR1 SNHLY and CDR2 FYNNEI. Between the trimmed V and J ends, which lost 4 bases and 5 bases, there was a span of 12 bases. CDR3 in DNA: TGTGCCAGCAGTGTACAGGGTGGGGATCAGCCCCAGCATTTT. This encodes CASSVQGGDQPQHF.

This clone was found a few times. This chain uses TRBV19 with TRBJ2-5; 16 nucleotides match TRBD2. Per germline, CDR1 LNHDA and CDR2 SQIVND (reference sequence). J lost 5 bases, V lost 6 bases, and 9 bases had no gene match. The CDR3 extends over 17 amino acids. The CDR3 DNA reads TGTGCCAGTAGCAGGGGACTAGCGGGGGGGCCTAGGGAGACCCAGTACTTC. It specifies CASSRGLAGGPRETQYF.

This clone was seen a single time. V gene TRBV7-8 combines with J gene TRBJ2-7; 9 nucleotides align to TRBD1. The CDR3 has 17 amino acids. V dropped 3 bases and J dropped 4; count of bases not matched to a gene: 13. CDR1 is SGHVS and CDR2 is FQNEAQ in the germline V gene. The DNA of the CDR3 is TGTGCCAGCAGCTTGAAAGAACCGGGACAGGGACCATACGAGCAGTACTTC. Translated: CASSLKEPGQGPYEQYF.

V gene TRBV10-2 combines with J gene TRBJ2-1; 13 bases are shared with TRBD2. With 10 bases clipped from V and 7 bases from J, the junction kept 4 bases outside the gene matches. This CDR3 region has 13 residues. Germline V gives CDR1 WSHSY, CDR2 SAAADI. The CDR3 sequence is CATGGLAGNEQFF. The CDR3 DNA reads TGCGCCACCGGGGGACTAGCGGGGAATGAGCAGTTCTTC.

The chain employs TRBV21-1 and TRBJ2-7; the D segment call TRBD2 is taken from the table without a DNA check. TRBV21-1 constitutes a pseudogene. The CDR3 consists of 14 residues. For the CDR3, the DNA is TGTGCCAGCAGCAAATCGGGAGGCCGGATTGAGCAGTACTTC. Translating it yields CASSKSGGRIEQYF.

The V and J genes are TRBV5-1 and TRBJ1-1, with 7 nucleotides matching TRBD1. Losses at the gene ends were 5 bases for V and 3 bases for J; bases not matched to a gene: 4. This CDR3 region has 13 residues. Germline CDR1 reads SGHRS; CDR2 reads YFSETQ. CDR3 region: CASSLTGDTEAFF. CDR3 nucleotides: TGCGCCAGCAGTTTAACAGGGGACACTGAAGCTTTCTTT.

The chain recombines TRBV5-1 with TRBJ2-2, with TRBD1 identical over 7 bases. Germline-derived CDR1 and CDR2 are SGHRS and YFSETQ. This CDR3 has 16 residues. Trimming cost V 4 bases and J 2 bases; bases outside gene matches: 8. CDR3 sequence: CASSGLGQTNTGELFF. Written as DNA, the CDR3 is TGCGCCAGCAGCGGACTGGGACAGACCAACACCGGGGAGCTGTTTTTT.

The chain is built from TRBV5-5 and TRBJ2-2; D perhaps matches TRBD1 (6 bases). Trimming stripped 2 bases from V and 6 bases from J, with 8 bases between. This CDR3 is 13 amino acids long. Per the germline V gene, CDR1 is SGHKS and CDR2 is YYEKEE (reference sequence). The CDR3 bases are TGTGCCAGCAGCTTAACAGGGCCCGGGGAGCTGTTTTTT. Translation gives CASSLTGPGELFF.

The chain employs TRBV18 and TRBJ1-2; TRBD1 is a possible D gene (6 bases). Germline V CDR1 and CDR2: KGHSH, LQKENI. The CDR3 length is 16 residues. V shed 1 base and J shed 0 bases, with 12 bases lying between them. The CDR3 is CASSPRPGQTNYGYTF. DNA of the CDR3: TGTGCCAGCTCACCACGTCCGGGACAAACTAACTATGGCTACACCTTC.

This sequence joins TRBV29-1 and TRBJ1-2, with 8 bases that match TRBD1. Germline V CDR1 and CDR2: SQVTM, ANQGSEA. The J segment lost 4 bases and the V segment lost 4 bases, leaving 8 bases of the junction unmatched. The CDR3 extends over 14 amino acids. The CDR3 sequence is CSVGDRGSGYGYTF. The CDR3 DNA reads TGCAGCGTTGGAGACAGGGGAAGTGGCTATGGCTACACCTTC.

The chain is built from TRBV29-1 and TRBJ2-3; 11 bases fit TRBD2. There are 14 residues in the CDR3. V was clipped by 4 bases and J by 2 bases; unmatched bases: 2. Germline V gene data show CDR1 as SQVTM and CDR2 as ANQGSEA. CDR3 coding DNA: TGCAGCGTTGTTAGCGGGGGGGCCACAGATACGCAGTATTTT. Translating it yields CSVVSGGATDTQYF.

The chain couples TRBV21-1 to TRBJ2-3; the table gives TRBD2 as D, unverified against the DNA. TRBV21-1 is a recognized pseudogene. CDR3 length: 16 amino acids. CDR3 residues: CASSEGLAGSTDTQYF. CDR3 sequence (DNA): TGTGCCAGCAGCGAGGGACTAGCGGGAAGCACAGATACGCAGTATTTT.

This clone was seen more than once but under ten times. The rearrangement links TRBV19 to TRBJ2-3; 7 bases match TRBD1. CDR3 size: 13 residues. The germline V gene has CDR1 LNHDA and CDR2 SQIVND (reference sequence). V gave up 11 bases and J gave up 4 bases; unmatched junction bases: 9. The CDR3 region has the DNA TGTGCCGTTTCGAGGGGGCTGGCAGATACGCAGTATTTT. Translating it yields CAVSRGLADTQYF.

This chain uses TRBV4-2 with TRBJ2-5, with TRBD2 matching over 9 bases. Per germline, CDR1 LGHNA and CDR2 YNFKEQ. The ends lost 0 bases at V and 2 bases at J; junction bases unmatched: 10. This CDR3 is 18 amino acids long. The CDR3 coding sequence is TGTGCCAGCAGCCAAGACACAGCGGGAGGCCACCTGCAAGAGACCCAGTACTTC. Translated, it gives CASSQDTAGGHLQETQYF.

This chain links TRBV19 with TRBJ1-4; TRBD1 agrees at 10 bases. V lost 5 bases to trimming and J lost 4 bases; unmatched junction nucleotides: 7. CDR3 length: 16 residues. Germline values: CDR1 LNHDA, CDR2 SQIVND (reference sequence). CDR3 loop: CASSADRGPGNEKLFF. In nucleotides, the CDR3 is TGTGCCAGTAGTGCCGACAGGGGGCCGGGTAATGAAAAACTGTTTTTT.

The DNA of the CDR3 is TGTGCCAGCAGTCACGGACAGGCCACGAACACTGAAGCTTTCTTT. It translates to CASSHGQATNTEAFF. The chain couples TRBV6-1 to TRBJ1-1; TRBD1 matches at 7 bases. V shed 5 bases and J 1 base; nucleotides not matched to a gene: 7. The CDR3 has 15 amino acids. CDR1 is MNHNS and CDR2 is SASEGT in the germline V gene.

The rearrangement uses TRBV6-5 and TRBJ1-2; TRBD1 matches 7 bases. The CDR3 extends over 15 amino acids. Per the germline V gene, CDR1 is MNHEY and CDR2 is SVGAGI. Germline trimming cut 5 bases from V and 5 bases from J; bases unmatched to any gene: 11. CDR3 amino acids: CASSAQTGSGYGYTF. The DNA for the CDR3 is TGTGCCAGCAGTGCCCAGACAGGGTCAGGGTATGGCTACACCTTC.

This clone has only a few counts. The rearrangement links TRBV5-6 to TRBJ1-6; D not resolved. The CDR3 consists of 14 residues. V was pared by 1 base and J by 5 bases, with 7 bases between. CDR1 and CDR2 (germline): SGHDT, YYEEEE. The CDR3 sequence is CASSLRQDNSPLHF. The CDR3 region has the DNA TGTGCCAGCAGCTTGAGGCAGGATAATTCACCCCTCCACTTT.

The genes are TRBV18 and TRBJ2-7; 7 nucleotides line up with TRBD1. J lost 9 bases, V lost 3 bases, and 8 bases had no gene match. Germline assignment: CDR1 KGHSH and CDR2 LQKENI. The CDR3 is 13 residues long. The DNA of the CDR3 is TGTGCCAGCTCACCTCGGCAGGGGGAAAGGCAGTACGTC. Translated, it gives CASSPRQGERQYV.

The chain uses TRBV7-8 and TRBJ1-4; TRBD1 agrees at 10 bases. The CDR3 extends over 14 amino acids. The V gene's germline CDR1 is SGHVS and CDR2 FQNEAQ. Trimming took 5 bases from V and 7 from J; bases not matched to a gene: 4. CDR3 residues: CASSRDRGFEKLFF. DNA of the CDR3: TGTGCCAGCAGCCGGGACAGGGGATTTGAAAAACTGTTTTTT.

The rearrangement joins TRBV18 to TRBJ1-1; no clear D. Trimming cost V 6 bases and J 3 bases, with 14 bases left between them. The CDR3 covers 14 residues. Germline loops: CDR1 KGHSH, CDR2 LQKENI. The CDR3 loop is CASSPRPEDTEAFF. The CDR3 nucleotides are TGTGCCAGCTCTCCCCGACCTGAGGACACTGAAGCTTTCTTT.

The chain is built from TRBV2 and TRBJ1-5; tentative D call: TRBD1 (5 bases). Germline assignment: CDR1 SNHLY and CDR2 FYNNEI. The V end was cut by 4 bases, the J end by 0 bases, with 19 bases between. The length of the CDR3 is 18 residues. This CDR3 reads CASSVGYRTGNSNQPQHF. CDR3 nucleotide sequence: TGTGCCAGCAGTGTGGGTTACAGGACGGGTAATAGCAATCAGCCCCAGCATTTT.

The sample holds a few counts of this clone. The chain employs TRBV5-6 and TRBJ1-6; weak D call: TRBD1 (5 bases). The V and J ends lost 4 bases and 7 bases respectively, with 18 bases between them. This CDR3 has 16 residues. From germline, CDR1 is SGHDT and CDR2 YYEEEE. CDR3 in DNA: TGTGCCAGCAGCCCGGGACTCCTCCGAGGGAATTCACCCCTCCACTTT. It specifies CASSPGLLRGNSPLHF.

This sequence joins TRBV19 and TRBJ2-1, with TRBD1 matching 8 bases. Germline CDR1 reads LNHDA; CDR2 reads SQIVND (reference sequence). J gave up 4 bases and V 5 bases, and 7 bases lay outside the gene matches. The CDR3 sequence is 15 residues long. CDR3 nucleotide sequence: TGTGCCAGTAGTGGCACAGGGGGTGTTTACAATGAGCAGTTCTTC. Protein sequence: CASSGTGGVYNEQFF.